These 26 T cell receptor beta chains share one sample of origin, sequenced in a study of cytomegalovirus exposure and HLA in healthy donors. Vbeta (60) and Jbeta (13) primers were used in the PCR. Clones were read by immunoSEQ multiplex PCR, and TCRdb kept only the in-frame ones, dropping some. The sample carries some 160,000 clones, almost 75% recorded once. Sequencing was carried out using PBMCs. The receptors here all came from a woman aged 18-30 years in good health and CMV-seropositive.

This clone was detected once. This rearrangement joins TRBV11-2 to TRBJ2-7; D unclear. The CDR3 is 14 amino acids. CDR1 is SGHAT and CDR2 is FQNNGV in the germline V gene. Trimming stripped 3 bases from V and 4 bases from J, with 13 bases between. The CDR3 DNA reads as TGTGCCAGCAGCTTTAGTTCCGGTTCTTACGAGCAGTACTTC. Translation: CASSFSSGSYEQYF.

The sample holds a few counts of this clone. The J gene is TRBJ2-5, the V gene TRBV7-3, with 7 bases aligning to TRBD2. J was trimmed by 5 bases and V by 1 base; bases with no gene match: 13. Germline V gene lookup returns CDR1 SGHTA and CDR2 FQGTGA. The CDR3 is 17 amino acids. The CDR3 coding sequence is TGTGCCAGCAGCTTAAGGGGTCGGTCAGCGGGGACGGAGACCCAGTACTTC. Translation: CASSLRGRSAGTETQYF.

The chain carries TRBV6-5 and TRBJ1-6; D may be TRBD1 (6 bases). The CDR3 is made up of 14 amino acids. Germline assignment: CDR1 MNHEY and CDR2 SVGAGI. The V end lost 6 bases, the J end lost 7 bases, and 13 bases lay between the germline ends. CDR3 protein: CASRATGRNSPLHF. CDR3 DNA sequence: TGTGCCAGCAGAGCGACAGGCCGGAATTCACCCCTCCACTTT.

The chain uses TRBV18 and TRBJ2-7; possibly TRBD2 for D (5 bases). Trimming took 2 bases from V and 0 from J, leaving 8 bases between them. The CDR3 sequence is 14 residues long. Germline CDR1 reads KGHSH; CDR2 reads LQKENI. CDR3 coding DNA: TGTGCCAGCTCACCATCGGAGGTCTCCTACGAGCAGTACTTC. It is translated as CASSPSEVSYEQYF.

This sequence joins TRBV7-2 and TRBJ1-5; D is ambiguous. The CDR3 runs 15 residues. Looked up from germline, CDR1 is SGHTA and CDR2 is FQGNSA. V was cut by 5 bases and J by 0 bases, with 11 bases left in between. CDR3 DNA: TGTGCCAGCAGCCCGGTATCATATAGCAATCAGCCCCAGCATTTT. The encoded protein is CASSPVSYSNQPQHF.

The chain carries TRBV9 and TRBJ2-1, with TRBD2 identical over 12 bases. CDR3 length equals 14 residues. Losses at the gene ends were 4 bases for V and 6 bases for J; bases not matched to a gene: 2. The V gene's germline CDR1 is SGDLS and CDR2 YYNGEE. CDR3 sequence (DNA): TGTGCCAGCAGCCCGGGACTAGCGGGCAATGAGCAGTTCTTC. The encoded protein is CASSPGLAGNEQFF.

The rearrangement joins TRBV5-5 to TRBJ2-7; a weak D match, TRBD1 (6 bases). The germline V gene has CDR1 SGHKS and CDR2 YYEKEE (reference sequence). V was clipped by 1 base and J by 2 bases, with 10 bases between them. The CDR3 has 14 residues. CDR3 bases: TGTGCCAGCAGCTTGTCAGGACAGCCCTACGAGCAGTACTTC. This gives the protein CASSLSGQPYEQYF. Drawing the rest from reference TRBV5-5 and TRBJ2-7, the complete variable domain is DAGVTQSPTHLIKTRGQQVTLRCSPISGHKSVSWYQQVLGQGPQFIFQYYEKEERGRGNFPDRFSARQFPNYSSELNVNALLLGDSALYLCASSLSGQPYEQYFGPGTRLTVT.

The genes are TRBV6-5 and TRBJ1-4; 7 bases are a match to TRBD1. The CDR3 runs 15 residues. Germline CDR1 reads MNHEY; CDR2 reads SVGAGI. The junction had 8 bases not matched to a gene; V was cut back by 5 bases and J by 5 bases. In DNA form, the CDR3 reads TGTGCCAGCAGTAACACAGGGGTTTGGAATGAAAAACTGTTTTTT. It yields the protein CASSNTGVWNEKLFF.

The sample holds a few counts of this clone. The CDR3 coding sequence is TGTGCCAGCAGCTTGGTTGGCGGGGGGGCCACAGATACGCAGTATTTT. It translates to CASSLVGGGATDTQYF. The chain has TRBV5-6 and TRBJ2-3, with 9 bases aligning to TRBD2. V lost 0 bases, J lost 2 bases, and 4 bases stayed unmatched. Germline loops: CDR1 SGHDT, CDR2 YYEEEE. This CDR3 spans 16 amino acids.

This clone has more than one count but fewer than ten. The V call is TRBV11-2, the J call TRBJ2-1; TRBD2 might be the D (5 bases). The V and J ends lost 0 bases and 9 bases respectively, with 9 bases between them. Per the germline V gene, CDR1 is SGHAT and CDR2 is FQNNGV. The CDR3 has 13 amino acids. In DNA form, the CDR3 reads TGTGCCAGCAGCTTAGATTTGAGCGGTGAGCAGTTCTTC. Amino acid sequence: CASSLDLSGEQFF. The variable domain in full, completed from reference TRBV11-2 and TRBJ2-1, reads EAGVAQSPRYKIIEKRQSVAFWCNPISGHATLYWYQQILGQGPKLLIQFQNNGVVDDSQLPKDRFSAERLKGVDSTLKIQPAKLEDSAVYLCASSLDLSGEQFFGPGTRLTVL.

The J gene is TRBJ1-5, the V gene TRBV28; 7 nucleotides match TRBD1. Germline loops: CDR1 MDHEN, CDR2 SYDVKM. The CDR3 is made up of 15 amino acids. V dropped 6 bases and J dropped 3; count of bases not matched to a gene: 8. The CDR3 region has the DNA TGTGCCAGCAGCCTGGGACAGCTATACAATCAGCCCCAGCATTTT. This codes for CASSLGQLYNQPQHF.

The V gene is TRBV5-1, the J gene TRBJ1-2; 9 bases agree with TRBD1. J was trimmed by 8 bases and V by 4 bases; bases with no gene match: 6. The CDR3 runs to 13 residues. CDR1 is SGHRS, CDR2 YFSETQ, per germline. Written as DNA, the CDR3 is TGCGCCAGCAGCCAGCGACAGGGGGGAGGCTACACCTTC. Translating gives CASSQRQGGGYTF.

The genes are TRBV7-2 and TRBJ1-3; D unclear. Between the trimmed V and J ends, which lost 5 bases and 1 base, there was a span of 6 bases. CDR1 is SGHTA, CDR2 FQGNSA, per germline. The CDR3 is 13 residues long. CDR3 residues: CASSLSSGNTIYF. Here the CDR3 DNA reads TGTGCCAGCAGCCTATCGTCTGGAAACACCATATATTTT. Drawing the rest from reference TRBV7-2 and TRBJ1-3, the complete variable domain is GAGVSQSPSNKVTEKGKDVELRCDPISGHTALYWYRQSLGQGLEFLIYFQGNSAPDKSGLPSDRFSAERTGGSVSTLTIQRTQQEDSAVYLCASSLSSGNTIYFGEGSWLTVV.

The chain joins TRBV5-4 to TRBJ1-2, with TRBD1 matching over 8 bases. CDR3 size: 14 residues. V was pared by 5 bases and J by 5 bases, with 8 bases of the junction left unmatched. CDR1 and CDR2 from the germline V gene are SGHNT and YYREEE (reference sequence). The CDR3 reads CASRPGQGGYGYTF. Written as DNA, the CDR3 is TGTGCCAGCAGACCCGGACAGGGAGGATATGGCTACACCTTC.

This clone was detected a few times. The CDR3 DNA sequence: TGCGCCAGCAGCCAAGATTCGACAGGCCTTGGAAACACCATATATTTT. This encodes CASSQDSTGLGNTIYF. The chain joins TRBV4-3 to TRBJ1-3; D might be TRBD1 (6 bases). The germline V gene has CDR1 LGHNA and CDR2 YSLEER. The CDR3 runs 16 residues. V lost 0 bases, J lost 3 bases, and 12 bases lay in between.

This clone appeared a few times. The chain has TRBV5-5 and TRBJ2-7; D is perhaps TRBD2 (7 bases). From germline, CDR1 is SGHKS and CDR2 YYEKEE (reference sequence). The CDR3 loop spans 16 amino acids. V shed 4 bases and J shed 5 bases, with 22 bases lying between them. Written as DNA, the CDR3 is TGTGCCAGCAGCATCGAGGGGGGGCGGGGAGCCCACGAGCAGTACTTC. Encoded protein: CASSIEGGRGAHEQYF.

The chain uses TRBV5-1 and TRBJ2-5; 7 bases map to TRBD2. Trimming at V came to 6 bases and at J to 5 bases, leaving 10 bases not matched to a gene. From germline, CDR1 is SGHRS and CDR2 YFSETQ. The CDR3 is 14 residues long. The chain's CDR3 is CASNTGGRRETQYF. The CDR3 coding sequence is TGCGCCAGCAATACCGGGGGGAGGCGTGAGACCCAGTACTTC.

The chain combines TRBV6-1 with TRBJ1-4, with TRBD1 matching 9 bases. Germline V lookup: CDR1 MNHNS, CDR2 SASEGT. J gave up 8 bases and V 3 bases, and 4 bases lay outside the gene matches. This CDR3 comprises 14 residues. The CDR3 loop reads CASSDRDRVEKLFF. Written as DNA, the CDR3 is TGTGCCAGCAGTGACCGGGACAGGGTGGAAAAACTGTTTTTT.

In this sample, this clone turned up many times. The rearrangement uses TRBV4-3 and TRBJ1-2; 8 bases agree with TRBD1. The germline CDR1 and CDR2 sequences are LGHNA and YSLEER. This CDR3 contains 16 residues. With V trimmed by 2 bases and J by 1 base, 6 bases remained unmatched. DNA of the CDR3: TGCGCCAGCAGCCAACAAATGACAGGGGTTAACTATGGCTACACCTTC. Encoded protein: CASSQQMTGVNYGYTF.

The rearrangement links TRBV4-2 to TRBJ2-7; tentatively, D is TRBD1 (6 bases). Germline V gene lookup returns CDR1 LGHNA and CDR2 YNFKEQ. The CDR3 length is 14 residues. V was clipped by 4 bases and J by 0 bases, with 10 bases between them. Here the CDR3 DNA reads TGTGCCAGCAGCCCAGGACAGAGCTCCTACGAGCAGTACTTC. The encoded protein is CASSPGQSSYEQYF.

The J gene is TRBJ2-2, the V gene TRBV19, with TRBD1 as a possible D gene (5 bases). CDR1 is LNHDA, CDR2 SQIVND, per germline (reference sequence). The CDR3 sequence is 16 residues long. Trimming removed 7 bases from V and 4 bases from J, with 19 bases in between. CDR3: CASNIPPPTATGELFF. CDR3 coding DNA: TGTGCCAGTAACATCCCCCCACCGACAGCCACCGGGGAGCTGTTTTTT.

The chain links TRBV2 to TRBJ2-5; 10 positions agree with TRBD1. The DNA matches TRBJ2-7 better at its end, which makes the J call doubtful. This CDR3 region has 15 residues. Germline loops: CDR1 SNHLY, CDR2 FYNNEI. The CDR3 is CASSQPGQGNHEQYF. For the CDR3, the DNA is TGTGCCAGCAGTCAACCGGGACAGGGGAACCACGAGCAGTACTTC.

Only one count was recorded for this clone. The rearrangement links TRBV5-1 to TRBJ2-7; 7 bases match TRBD1. The CDR3 loop spans 16 amino acids. Germline CDR1 reads SGHRS; CDR2 reads YFSETQ. The junction had 11 bases not matched to a gene; V was cut back by 2 bases and J by 3 bases. This CDR3 reads CASSLGKAGGVYEQYF. The CDR3 region has the DNA TGCGCCAGCAGCTTAGGGAAGGCAGGGGGTGTCTACGAGCAGTACTTC.

The chain couples TRBV9 to TRBJ2-7; D perhaps matches TRBD2 (5 bases). From germline, CDR1 is SGDLS and CDR2 YYNGEE. The germline V and J ends were trimmed by 3 bases and 2 bases, with 12 bases remaining between them. CDR3 length: 14 residues. The CDR3 region is CASSDGEEAYEQYF. The CDR3 coding sequence is TGTGCCAGCAGCGACGGGGAAGAGGCCTACGAGCAGTACTTC.

J is TRBJ2-1 and V is TRBV10-3; TRBD2 agrees at 15 bases. With 11 bases clipped from V and 8 bases from J, the junction kept 4 bases outside the gene matches. The CDR3 totals 13 residues. The V gene's germline CDR1 is ENHRY and CDR2 SYGVKD. The CDR3 region is CAVRTSGGDEQFF. CDR3 DNA sequence: TGTGCCGTCCGGACTAGCGGGGGGGATGAGCAGTTCTTC.

The rearrangement uses TRBV5-6 and TRBJ2-4; a weak D match, TRBD2 (5 bases). The CDR3 length is 12 residues. Germline CDR1 is SGHDT and CDR2 is YYEEEE. V was shortened by 2 bases and J by 7 bases, with 7 bases between the two germline ends. CDR3 sequence: CASSFGENIQYF. CDR3 nucleotide sequence: TGTGCCAGCAGCTTCGGGGAGAACATTCAGTACTTC. Full variable domain (rest looked up from reference TRBV5-6 and TRBJ2-4): DAGVTQSPTHLIKTRGQQVTLRCSPKSGHDTVSWYQQALGQGPQFIFQYYEEEERQRGNFPDRFSGHQFPNYSSELNVNALLLGDSALYLCASSFGENIQYFGAGTRLSVL.